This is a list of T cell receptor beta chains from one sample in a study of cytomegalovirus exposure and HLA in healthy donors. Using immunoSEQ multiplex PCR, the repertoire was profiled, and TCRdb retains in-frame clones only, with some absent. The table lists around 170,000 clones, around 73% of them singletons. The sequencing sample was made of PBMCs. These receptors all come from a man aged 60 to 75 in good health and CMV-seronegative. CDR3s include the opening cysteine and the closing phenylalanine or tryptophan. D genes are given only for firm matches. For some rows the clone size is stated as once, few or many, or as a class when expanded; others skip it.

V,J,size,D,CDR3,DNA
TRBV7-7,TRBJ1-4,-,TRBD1,CASSLVFDRGLTNEKLFF,TGTGCTAGCAGCTTAGTCTTCGACAGGGGGCTGACTAATGAAAAACTGTTTTTT
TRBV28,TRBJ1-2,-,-,CASSEGARGYTF,TGTGCCAGCAGCGAGGGTGCTCGGGGCTACACCTTC
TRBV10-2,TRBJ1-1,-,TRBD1,CASSAPGQQAFF,TGCGCCAGCAGTGCTCCGGGACAGCAAGCTTTCTTT
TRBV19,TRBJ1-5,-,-,CASSIGLYSNQPQHF,TGTGCCAGTAGTATCGGACTCTATAGCAATCAGCCCCAGCATTTT
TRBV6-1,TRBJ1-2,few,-,CASSAVMDTPYTF,TGTGCCAGCAGCGCCGTAATGGACACCCCTTACACCTTC
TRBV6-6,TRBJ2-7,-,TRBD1,CASSTPAGQGYEQYF,TGTGCCAGCAGTACCCCGGCGGGACAGGGATACGAGCAGTACTTC
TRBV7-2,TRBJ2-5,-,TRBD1,CASSFRTGVGQETQYF,TGTGCCAGCAGCTTTCGGACAGGGGTGGGCCAAGAGACCCAGTACTTC
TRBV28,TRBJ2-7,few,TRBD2,CASSLYPWHPSAGLADSYEQYF,TGTGCCAGCAGTTTATATCCATGGCATCCCTCGGCGGGACTAGCGGATTCCTACGAGCAGTACTTC
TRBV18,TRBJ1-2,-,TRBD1,CASSTRTGGINGYTF,TGTGCCAGCTCAACCCGGACAGGGGGGATCAATGGCTACACCTTC
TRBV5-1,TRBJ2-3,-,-,CASSWTGTDTQYF,TGCGCCAGCAGCTGGACAGGCACAGATACGCAGTATTTT
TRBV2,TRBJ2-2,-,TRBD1,CAKGGRQGANTGELFF,TGTGCCAAGGGGGGGAGACAGGGGGCTAACACCGGGGAGCTGTTTTTT
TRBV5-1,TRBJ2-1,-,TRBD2,CASSLVIAGDNEQFF,TGCGCCAGCAGCTTGGTTATAGCGGGGGACAATGAGCAGTTCTTC
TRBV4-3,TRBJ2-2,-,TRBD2,CASSPRRTSGILNTGELFF,TGCGCCAGCAGCCCTCGCCGGACTAGCGGGATTTTGAACACCGGGGAGCTGTTTTTT
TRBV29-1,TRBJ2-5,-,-,CSGDLGGVGETQYF,TGCAGCGGTGACCTAGGGGGGGTGGGGGAGACCCAGTACTTC
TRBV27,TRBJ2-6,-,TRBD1,CASSLLYSGTGLAGANVLTF,TGTGCCAGCAGTTTACTCTACTCCGGGACAGGGTTAGCTGGGGCCAACGTCCTGACTTTC
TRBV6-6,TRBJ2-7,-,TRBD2,CASRDSSGGLSEQYF,TGTGCCAGCAGAGATTCTAGCGGGGGGCTTAGCGAGCAGTACTTC
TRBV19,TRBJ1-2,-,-,CASSIRNSVNPHYGYTF,TGTGCCAGTAGTATTCGCAACAGTGTAAACCCACACTATGGCTACACCTTC
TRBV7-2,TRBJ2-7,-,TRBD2,CASSLATSGSAYEQYF,TGTGCCAGCAGCTTAGCAACTAGCGGCTCTGCCTACGAGCAGTACTTC
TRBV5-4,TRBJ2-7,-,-,CASSLEGGGISYEQYF,TGTGCCAGCAGCTTGGAGGGGGGGGGAATCTCCTACGAGCAGTACTTC
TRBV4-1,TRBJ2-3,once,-,CASSQGQATQYF,TGCGCCAGCAGCCAAGGTCAGGCGACGCAGTATTTT
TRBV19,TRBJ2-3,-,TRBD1,CASSLGQGSTDTQYF,TGTGCCAGTAGCTTGGGACAGGGAAGCACAGATACGCAGTATTTT
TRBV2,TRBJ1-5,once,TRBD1,CASRGGQFNQPQHF,TGTGCCAGCAGGGGGGGACAGTTCAATCAGCCCCAGCATTTT
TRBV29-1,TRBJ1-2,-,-,CSVERGTRGYTF,TGCAGCGTTGAAAGGGGGACGAGGGGCTACACCTTC
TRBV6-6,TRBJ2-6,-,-,CASSYSSGAGANVLTF,TGTGCCAGCAGTTACTCCTCAGGGGCTGGGGCCAACGTCCTGACTTTC
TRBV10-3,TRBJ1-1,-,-,CAISESSGDTEAFF,TGTGCCATCAGTGAGTCGTCGGGGGACACTGAAGCTTTCTTT
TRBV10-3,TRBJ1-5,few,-,CAISEDQVQPQHF,TGTGCCATCAGTGAGGACCAGGTCCAGCCCCAGCATTTT
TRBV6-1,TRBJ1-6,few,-,CASSEGVPGVSPLHF,TGTGCCAGCAGTGAAGGGGTCCCGGGAGTTTCACCCCTCCACTTT
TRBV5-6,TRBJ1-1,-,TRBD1,CASSLDQGAEAFF,TGTGCCAGCAGCTTAGATCAGGGGGCTGAAGCTTTCTTT
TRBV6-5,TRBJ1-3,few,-,CASSYSTRTRNTIYF,TGTGCCAGCAGTTACTCGACTAGGACTCGAAACACCATATATTTT
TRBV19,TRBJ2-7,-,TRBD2,CASRRTSGGSYEQYF,TGTGCCAGTAGAAGGACTAGCGGGGGCTCCTACGAGCAGTACTTC
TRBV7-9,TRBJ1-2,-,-,CASSLDPGFYGYTF,TGTGCCAGCAGCTTAGACCCAGGCTTCTATGGCTACACCTTC
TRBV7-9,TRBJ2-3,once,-,CASSSKGLGTDTQYF,TGTGCCAGCAGCTCTAAGGGGTTGGGCACAGATACGCAGTATTTT
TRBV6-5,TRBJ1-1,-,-,CASSYIQGRSLAEAFF,TGTGCCAGCAGTTATATACAGGGTAGGTCGTTGGCTGAAGCTTTCTTT
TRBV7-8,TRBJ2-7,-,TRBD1,CASSHDRGSDYEQYF,TGTGCCAGCAGCCACGACAGGGGGAGTGACTACGAGCAGTACTTC
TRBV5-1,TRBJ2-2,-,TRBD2,CASFGTSGPGELFF,TGCGCCAGCTTCGGGACTAGCGGGCCCGGGGAGCTGTTTTTT
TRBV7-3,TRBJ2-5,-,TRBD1,CASSLTGGAVETQYF,TGTGCCAGCAGCTTAACAGGGGGCGCGGTGGAGACCCAGTACTTC
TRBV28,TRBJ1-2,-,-,CATKTSGLVGYTF,TGTGCCACCAAGACGAGCGGGCTTGTAGGCTACACCTTC
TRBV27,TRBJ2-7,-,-,CASSLPGTGISGQYF,TGTGCCAGCAGTCTTCCCGGGACTGGGATATCGGGGCAGTACTTC
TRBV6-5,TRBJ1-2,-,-,CASSPDMRVGYTF,TGTGCCAGCAGTCCCGACATGAGGGTGGGCTACACCTTC
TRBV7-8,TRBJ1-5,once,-,CASSLGAGIVGQPQHF,TGTGCCAGCAGCTTAGGGGCAGGGATCGTCGGGCAGCCCCAGCATTTT
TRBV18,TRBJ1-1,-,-,CASSPGVGMNTEAFF,TGTGCCAGCTCACCCGGGGTGGGGATGAACACTGAAGCTTTCTTT